Below, 18 T cell receptor beta chains from the same sample are listed, as sequenced in a study of shared clonotypes between healthy human individuals. Naive CD8 populations comprised CD45RO-negative cells positively selected for CCR7, excluding terminally differentiated effector memory CD45RA+ cells. Profiled with immunoSEQ multiplex PCR; TCRdb holds only in-frame clones, not every one. The table has roughly 590,000 clones, over 95% seen once; the top ten hold 0.085% to 0.11%. What was sequenced was naive CD8+ T cells sorted from blood. These receptors were collected from a woman under 40 in good health.

The rearrangement links TRBV4-1 to TRBJ2-1, with 16 bases that match TRBD2. CDR1 is MGHRA and CDR2 is YSYEKL in the germline V gene. CDR3 length equals 21 residues. With V trimmed by 3 bases and J by 3 bases, 14 bases remained unmatched. The CDR3 DNA follows: TGCGCCAGCAGCCACAGCGATGGGACTAGCGGGAGGGTCGAAAACTACAATGAGCAGTTCTTC. It encodes CASSHSDGTSGRVENYNEQFF.

This clone was seen only a few times. The chain employs TRBV2 and TRBJ1-1; 9 nucleotides line up with TRBD1. The CDR3 totals 13 residues. J was trimmed by 6 bases and V by 6 bases; bases with no gene match: 5. Per germline, CDR1 SNHLY and CDR2 FYNNEI. This CDR3 is CASSVRDRAEAFF. For the CDR3, the DNA is TGTGCCAGCAGCGTACGGGACAGGGCTGAAGCTTTCTTT.

This sequence joins TRBV11-2 and TRBJ1-1; TRBD1 might be the D (5 bases). Deletions cut 4 bases from V and 5 bases from J, with 20 bases between. The germline CDR1 and CDR2 sequences are SGHAT and FQNNGV. This CDR3 is built from 16 residues. The chain's CDR3 is CASSSVRGDFETEAFF. The DNA for the CDR3 is TGTGCCAGCAGCTCAGTCAGAGGGGACTTTGAGACTGAAGCTTTCTTT.

This clone was seen a handful of times. The same CDR3 also results from other DNA sequences found in this sample. The V gene is TRBV5-4, the J gene TRBJ2-5; D gene uncertain. CDR1 and CDR2 from the germline V gene are SGHNT and YYREEE (reference sequence). The CDR3 length is 13 residues. V lost 0 bases, J lost 3 bases, and 6 bases lay in between. In DNA, the CDR3 is TGTGCCAGCAGCTTGGCCGAGGAAGAGACCCAGTACTTC. It codes for CASSLAEEETQYF. Together with reference TRBV5-4 and TRBJ2-5, the CDR3 gives the full variable domain: ETGVTQSPTHLIKTRGQQVTLRCSSQSGHNTVSWYQQALGQGPQFIFQYYREEENGRGNFPPRFSGLQFPNYSSELNVNALELDDSALYLCASSLAEEETQYFGPGTRLLVL.

The rearrangement joins TRBV29-1 to TRBJ1-2; TRBD1 matches 7 bases. The junction had 7 bases not matched to a gene; V was cut back by 5 bases and J by 7 bases. CDR1 is SQVTM and CDR2 is ANQGSEA in the germline V gene. This CDR3 spans 12 amino acids. The CDR3 is CSVTDRERGYTF. CDR3 DNA sequence: TGCAGCGTTACAGACAGGGAACGTGGCTACACCTTC.

Here the CDR3 DNA reads TGTGCCAGCAGTTTTGGACTAGCGGGAGCCTCCGGGGAGCTGTTTTTT. Translating it yields CASSFGLAGASGELFF. The chain employs TRBV28 and TRBJ2-2; the match to TRBD2 covers 13 bases. J gave up 6 bases and V 3 bases, and 4 bases lay outside the gene matches. Germline-derived CDR1 and CDR2 are MDHEN and SYDVKM. This CDR3 comprises 16 residues.

DNA of the CDR3: TGTGCCAGCAGCTTAACCCACCTCGGGAGGGGCACAGATACGCAGTATTTT. This encodes CASSLTHLGRGTDTQYF. V is TRBV7-3 and J is TRBJ2-3; 8 bases match TRBD2. Germline V gene sequence: CDR1 SGHTA, CDR2 FQGTGA. CDR3 length equals 17 residues. Germline trimming cut 0 bases from V and 1 base from J; bases unmatched to any gene: 6.

The chain carries TRBV2 and TRBJ2-7; the D gene is possibly TRBD2 (6 bases). The CDR3 runs 13 residues. V lost 9 bases, J lost 2 bases, and 14 bases lay in between. Per germline, CDR1 SNHLY and CDR2 FYNNEI. CDR3: CASTGLRPYEQYF. CDR3 coding DNA: TGTGCCAGTACGGGACTTCGGCCCTACGAGCAGTACTTC. Full variable domain (outside the CDR3, taken from reference TRBV2 and TRBJ2-7): EPEVTQTPSHQVTQMGQEVILRCVPISNHLYFYWYRQILGQKVEFLVSFYNNEISEKSEIFDDQFSVERPDGSNFTLKIRSTKLEDSAMYFCASTGLRPYEQYFGPGTRLTVT.

The chain uses TRBV28 and TRBJ1-2; TRBD1 might be the D (5 bases). Per germline, CDR1 MDHEN and CDR2 SYDVKM. The CDR3 runs 19 residues. V was trimmed by 4 bases and J by 2 bases, leaving 26 bases between them. CDR3 in DNA: TGTGCCAGCAGTTCCACTCGGGGGAGGGGTCTTTTAGCGAACTATGGCTACACCTTC. It is translated as CASSSTRGRGLLANYGYTF.

This chain uses TRBV6-1 with TRBJ1-2, with 7 bases matching TRBD1. Germline V gives CDR1 MNHNS, CDR2 SASEGT. The V segment lost 3 bases and the J segment 4 bases; nucleotides outside the gene matches: 5. This CDR3 is 14 amino acids long. CDR3 bases: TGTGCCAGCAGTGATTGGACAGGAACCTATGGCTACACCTTC. Protein: CASSDWTGTYGYTF.

This clone appeared once. The V call is TRBV9, the J call TRBJ2-2; 11 nucleotides match TRBD2. CDR1 SGDLS and CDR2 YYNGEE come from the germline V gene. The CDR3 is 16 residues long. J gave up 4 bases and V 1 base, and 3 bases lay outside the gene matches. As DNA, the CDR3 is TGTGCCAGCAGCGTACTAGCGGGAGGAATCACCGGGGAGCTGTTTTTT. Its translation is CASSVLAGGITGELFF.

This chain uses TRBV5-4 with TRBJ2-3; D may be TRBD1 or TRBD2 (5 bases each). The ends were cut back, 5 bases at V and 2 bases at J, with 12 bases in the middle. CDR3 length: 14 amino acids. Germline V gene data show CDR1 as SGHNT and CDR2 as YYREEE (reference sequence). The CDR3 bases are TGTGCCAGCAGTCGGGACCGGATCACAGATACGCAGTATTTT. Translating it yields CASSRDRITDTQYF.

This rearrangement joins TRBV28 to TRBJ2-3, with 13 bases identical to TRBD2. Germline lookup yields CDR1 MDHEN and CDR2 SYDVKM. V gave up 3 bases and J gave up 5 bases; unmatched junction bases: 2. The CDR3 consists of 15 residues. The CDR3 is CASSFRLAGGDTQYF. As DNA, the CDR3 is TGTGCCAGCAGTTTTCGACTAGCGGGAGGAGATACGCAGTATTTT.

The CDR3 loop reads CASSQTGTTYEQYF. DNA of the CDR3: TGCGCCAGCAGCCAAACGGGAACGACCTACGAGCAGTACTTC. This chain links TRBV4-1 with TRBJ2-7; possibly TRBD2 for D (5 bases). Germline CDR1 MGHRA, CDR2 YSYEKL. This CDR3 comprises 14 residues. Trimming pared 2 bases from V and 2 bases from J, leaving 10 bases between.

This chain joins TRBV27 and TRBJ1-1; D is perhaps TRBD1 (6 bases). CDR3 length equals 13 residues. With 10 bases removed from V and 8 bases from J, the gap between germline ends came to 20 bases. The germline gives CDR1 MNHEY, CDR2 SMNVEV (reference sequence). CDR3 nucleotides: TGTGCCACCCGCCCGCGGGGGGGCCCGGAAGCTTTCTTT. It translates to CATRPRGGPEAFF.

The chain carries TRBV9 and TRBJ1-5; TRBD1 is a possible D gene (5 bases). The CDR3 has 15 amino acids. Trimming took 4 bases from V and 6 from J, leaving 17 bases between them. Germline V CDR1 and CDR2: SGDLS, YYNGEE. Here the CDR3 reads CASSPGLGGGQPQHF. The CDR3 coding sequence is TGTGCCAGCAGCCCGGGACTTGGAGGTGGTCAGCCCCAGCATTTT.

A single count supports this clone. The genes are TRBV28 and TRBJ2-4; D is undetermined. Germline V gene sequence: CDR1 MDHEN, CDR2 SYDVKM. The CDR3 consists of 15 residues. Trimming pared 3 bases from V and 1 base from J, leaving 10 bases between. This CDR3 is CASSFNYGAKNIQYF. The CDR3 region has the DNA TGTGCCAGCAGTTTTAACTATGGGGCCAAAAACATTCAGTACTTC.

The chain joins TRBV6-5 to TRBJ2-3; 12 bases agree with TRBD2. The CDR3 length is 14 residues. Per germline, CDR1 MNHEY and CDR2 SVGAGI. V shed 6 bases, J shed 6 bases, and the junction held 4 bases outside the gene matches. CDR3 residues: CASSQTSGRDTQYF. The CDR3 DNA reads as TGTGCCAGCAGCCAAACTAGCGGGAGGGATACGCAGTATTTT.